The next 21 T cell receptor beta chains were all read from a single sample in a study of blood T cell repertoires in COVID-19. Here immunoSEQ multiplex PCR was the method, and the copy in TCRdb shows in-frame clones only, minus some. The sample carries about 250,000 clones, around 87% recorded once. Sequences were obtained from PBMCs or T cells enriched from blood (not recorded which). All receptors come from a woman aged 18-35 years who had recovered from COVID-19.

The chain joins TRBV5-4 to TRBJ2-2, with a weak D call TRBD2 (6 bases). V gave up 3 bases and J gave up 3 bases, with 15 bases separating them. The germline V gene encodes CDR1 SGHNT and CDR2 YYREEE (reference sequence). The CDR3 consists of 16 residues. The CDR3 sequence is CASSYRNWGDTGELFF. DNA for the CDR3: TGTGCCAGCAGCTACCGAAATTGGGGGGACACCGGGGAGCTGTTTTTT.

The chain has TRBV7-2 and TRBJ1-1, with 10 bases lining up with TRBD1. The trim removed 3 bases at V and 5 bases at J, leaving 6 bases unmatched. CDR1 and CDR2 (germline): SGHTA, FQGNSA. CDR3 length equals 15 residues. This CDR3 reads CASSFTRTGGTEAFF. As DNA, the CDR3 is TGTGCCAGCAGCTTTACCCGGACAGGGGGGACTGAAGCTTTCTTT.

The DNA for the CDR3 is TGTGCCAGCAGTTCTTGGGCAGGCCTAACTAACTATGGCTACACCTTC. Amino acids: CASSSWAGLTNYGYTF. This chain uses TRBV28 with TRBJ1-2; no clear D gene. The CDR3 is 16 amino acids. Germline V gene data show CDR1 as MDHEN and CDR2 as SYDVKM. The V and J ends lost 4 bases and 0 bases respectively, with 15 bases between them.

The V gene is TRBV6-5, the J gene TRBJ1-5, with TRBD1 matching over 10 bases. The V segment lost 6 bases and the J segment 7 bases; nucleotides outside the gene matches: 9. This CDR3 is built from 15 residues. Germline lookup yields CDR1 MNHEY and CDR2 SVGAGI. In nucleotides, the CDR3 is TGTGCCAGCAGGGCCGGGACAGGGGATGTCCAGCCCCAGCATTTT. This sequence encodes CASRAGTGDVQPQHF.

CDR3 region: CASSSGTTNEKLFF. DNA of the CDR3: TGCGCCAGCAGCTCCGGGACAACTAATGAAAAACTGTTTTTT. The chain has TRBV5-1 and TRBJ1-4; D unclear. The CDR3 consists of 14 residues. The germline V and J ends were trimmed by 3 bases and 0 bases, with 6 bases remaining between them. Germline loops: CDR1 SGHRS, CDR2 YFSETQ.

The V gene is TRBV2, the J gene TRBJ1-1; D perhaps matches TRBD1 (6 bases). The CDR3 covers 14 residues. Trimming shortened V by 5 bases and J by 0 bases, and 10 bases separated the two germline ends. Germline assignment: CDR1 SNHLY and CDR2 FYNNEI. The CDR3 sequence: CASSWTELNTEAFF. The DNA of the CDR3 is TGTGCCAGCAGTTGGACAGAATTGAACACTGAAGCTTTCTTT.

This chain uses TRBV14 with TRBJ2-1; possible D gene TRBD1, 5 bases. V lost 2 bases and J 2 bases, leaving 13 bases between the germline ends. The length of the CDR3 is 16 residues. Germline V gene lookup returns CDR1 SGHDN and CDR2 FVKESK. The CDR3: CASSQQDRTAYNEQFF. Written as DNA, the CDR3 is TGTGCCAGCAGCCAACAAGACAGAACTGCCTACAATGAGCAGTTCTTC.

J is TRBJ2-7 and V is TRBV10-3; D unclear. The ends were cut back, 3 bases at V and 2 bases at J, with 8 bases in the middle. CDR3 length equals 13 residues. Germline CDR1 reads ENHRY; CDR2 reads SYGVKD. The CDR3 is CAISDFAAYEQYF. The CDR3, as DNA: TGTGCCATCAGTGATTTTGCGGCCTACGAGCAGTACTTC.

The chain links TRBV4-1 to TRBJ1-3; no firm D call. Germline CDR1 is MGHRA and CDR2 is YSYEKL. The CDR3 contains 15 residues. V was clipped by 0 bases and J by 1 base, with 7 bases between them. The CDR3 loop is CASSQERASGNTIYF. The DNA of the CDR3 is TGCGCCAGCAGCCAAGAGAGAGCGTCTGGAAACACCATATATTTT.

The chain joins TRBV10-2 to TRBJ1-1; 7 bases are shared with TRBD1. Germline V gene sequence: CDR1 WSHSY, CDR2 SAAADI. J gave up 1 base and V 7 bases, and 3 bases lay outside the gene matches. The length of the CDR3 is 13 residues. CDR3 bases: TGCGCCAGCACCTGGACAGGGAACACTGAAGCTTTCTTT. It encodes CASTWTGNTEAFF.

V and J are TRBV30 and TRBJ1-4, with TRBD1 matching 7 bases. Germline lookup yields CDR1 GTSNPN and CDR2 SVGIG (reference sequence). This CDR3 has 15 amino acids. J lost 0 bases, V lost 2 bases, and 3 bases had no gene match. This CDR3 is CAWSSTGATNEKLFF. CDR3 DNA: TGTGCCTGGAGTTCCACAGGGGCAACTAATGAAAAACTGTTTTTT.

The gene calls are TRBV19 and TRBJ1-5; TRBD1 is a possible D gene (5 bases). Germline CDR1 reads LNHDA; CDR2 reads SQIVND (reference sequence). The CDR3 is made up of 14 amino acids. Trimming shortened V by 3 bases and J by 9 bases, and 15 bases separated the two germline ends. DNA of the CDR3: TGTGCCAGTAGTATCTCAGATACCGGGGGGCCCCAGCATTTT. Translated: CASSISDTGGPQHF.

The chain uses TRBV11-2 and TRBJ2-1, with 13 bases fitting TRBD2. In germline, CDR1 is SGHAT, CDR2 FQNNGV. This CDR3 comprises 19 residues. The J segment lost 1 base and the V segment lost 5 bases, leaving 11 bases of the junction unmatched. CDR3 residues: CASSQELAGGPRSYNEQFF. Written as DNA, the CDR3 is TGTGCCAGCAGCCAAGAACTAGCGGGGGGGCCGAGGTCCTACAATGAGCAGTTCTTC. The full variable domain, in which reference TRBV11-2 and TRBJ2-1 provide the parts outside the CDR3, is EAGVAQSPRYKIIEKRQSVAFWCNPISGHATLYWYQQILGQGPKLLIQFQNNGVVDDSQLPKDRFSAERLKGVDSTLKIQPAKLEDSAVYLCASSQELAGGPRSYNEQFFGPGTRLTVL.

V is TRBV7-9 and J is TRBJ2-3; 12 bases are shared with TRBD2. This CDR3 region has 15 residues. Germline V gene data show CDR1 as SEHNR and CDR2 as FQNEAQ (reference sequence). Trimming took 5 bases from V and 4 from J; bases not matched to a gene: 4. The CDR3 DNA is TGTGCCAGCAGCCTTACTAGCGGGGGGTCAGATACGCAGTATTTT. Encoded protein: CASSLTSGGSDTQYF.

The chain employs TRBV20-1 and TRBJ2-7; TRBD2 is a possible D gene (6 bases). This CDR3 contains 14 residues. Germline V gene lookup returns CDR1 DFQATT and CDR2 SNEGSKA (reference sequence). V gave up 3 bases and J gave up 2 bases, with 14 bases separating them. The CDR3: CSASFRDSAYEQYF. In DNA, the CDR3 is TGCAGTGCTAGTTTTCGGGACTCAGCCTACGAGCAGTACTTC.

The V call is TRBV7-9, the J call TRBJ1-6, with TRBD1 as a possible D gene (5 bases). V was trimmed by 7 bases and J by 7 bases, leaving 17 bases between them. This CDR3 is 15 amino acids long. The germline gives CDR1 SEHNR, CDR2 FQNEAQ (reference sequence). The CDR3 DNA reads as TGTGCCAGCACCGTTGGGGACTTTGGGAATTCACCCCTCCACTTT. Amino acids: CASTVGDFGNSPLHF.

The rearrangement links TRBV7-6 to TRBJ2-1; 8 bases align to TRBD2. The germline gives CDR1 SGHVS, CDR2 FNYEAQ. V lost 4 bases and J lost 6; bases outside the gene matches: 20. There are 19 residues in the CDR3. CDR3 in amino acids: CASSSLTALAGLEVNEQFF. The CDR3 bases are TGTGCCAGCAGCTCCCTTACAGCTTTAGCGGGGCTGGAGGTCAATGAGCAGTTCTTC. Full variable domain (outside the CDR3, taken from reference TRBV7-6 and TRBJ2-1): GAGVSQSPRYKVTKRGQDVALRCDPISGHVSLYWYRQALGQGPEFLTYFNYEAQQDKSGLPNDRFSAERPEGSISTLTIQRTEQRDSAMYRCASSSLTALAGLEVNEQFFGPGTRLTVL.

This clone occurred once. The rearrangement uses TRBV29-1 and TRBJ1-1, with D hard to call. The V gene's germline CDR1 is SQVTM and CDR2 ANQGSEA. V was pared by 4 bases and J by 4 bases, with 13 bases between. The CDR3 totals 13 residues. CDR3 residues: CSVVSSQLTEAFF. The CDR3 DNA is TGCAGCGTTGTTAGTAGCCAGCTCACTGAAGCTTTCTTT. The variable domain in full, completed from reference TRBV29-1 and TRBJ1-1, reads SAVISQKPSRDICQRGTSLTIQCQVDSQVTMMFWYRQQPGQSLTLIATANQGSEATYESGFVIDKFPISRPNLTFSTLTVSNMSPEDSSIYLCSVVSSQLTEAFFGQGTRLTVV.

The rearrangement joins TRBV9 to TRBJ2-5; TRBD2 agrees at 16 bases. The length of the CDR3 is 16 residues. V lost 3 bases and J lost 4; bases outside the gene matches: 3. Germline CDR1 is SGDLS and CDR2 is YYNGEE. The CDR3 DNA is TGTGCCAGCAGCGAGGGACTAGCGGGGGGGCGAGAGACCCAGTACTTC. Its translation is CASSEGLAGGRETQYF.

The chain joins TRBV5-1 to TRBJ2-6, with D perhaps TRBD2 (5 bases). V gave up 10 bases and J gave up 1 base, with 9 bases separating them. Per the germline V gene, CDR1 is SGHRS and CDR2 is YFSETQ. The CDR3 is 13 residues long. Here the CDR3 DNA reads TGCGCCGTCGGGGAATCTGGGGCCAACGTCCTGACTTTC. Amino acids: CAVGESGANVLTF. Full variable domain (missing parts from reference TRBV5-1 and TRBJ2-6): KAGVTQTPRYLIKTRGQQVTLSCSPISGHRSVSWYQQTPGQGLQFLFEYFSETQRNKGNFPGRFSGRQFSNSRSEMNVSTLELGDSALYLCAVGESGANVLTFGAGSRLTVL.

The chain links TRBV18 to TRBJ2-1; TRBD1 aligns across 7 bases. Germline lookup yields CDR1 KGHSH and CDR2 LQKENI. This CDR3 region has 15 residues. Losses at the gene ends were 5 bases for V and 4 bases for J; bases not matched to a gene: 8. CDR3 nucleotides: TGTGCCAGCTCAGTTACAGGGGCCTATTACAATGAGCAGTTCTTC. Its translation is CASSVTGAYYNEQFF.